This T cell receptor beta chain was recovered during a study of cytomegalovirus exposure and HLA in healthy donors. Study-level results: In a later analysis, CMV-associated beta chains were mostly HLA-associated, it appeared. Many donors shared some public TCRs, even though most TCR sequences were rare.

Germline lookup yields CDR1 SGDLS and CDR2 YYNGEE. The CDR3 totals 18 residues. V lost 0 bases to trimming and J lost 7 bases, with 25 bases between them. Comments on this clone: The antigen remains undetermined.

The PCR ran on 60 Vbeta and 13 Jbeta primers. Some clones are missing from TCRdb's copy, which holds only in-frame ones; the method was immunoSEQ multiplex PCR. Its clone listing holds 100,000 to 150,000 clones. This TCR was recovered from a man younger than 35 in good health and CMV-seronegative. Sequenced input: PBMCs. The gene calls are TRBV9 and TRBJ2-5; maybe TRBD2 (7 bases). CDR3 in DNA: TGTGCCAGCAGCGTAGAAATTGCGGCGGGGGCGGGTCAGGGGACCCAGTACTTC. It yields the protein CASSVEIAAGAGQGTQYF.